The clone carrying this T cell receptor (beta chain) was counted a few times. Its antigen is not identified. Researchers tagged individual cDNA molecules with unique molecular identifiers. TCRdb redid the calling of the 5' RACE reads with MiXCR, one entry per CDR3 protein. This table holds about 58,000 distinct CDR3 sequences, about 13% found once. The source of the sample is a study of early T cells in non-severe SARS-CoV-2 infection. For the study at large: Chains stayed unpaired after sequencing of bulk RNA from unsorted whole blood. The study's findings and limits: Private and CD4 specificities were missed by VDJdb matching, skewed to anti-spike CD8.

Source material: whole blood. This TCR derives from an adult who was a healthcare worker with PCR-confirmed SARS-CoV-2 infection or an uninfected control (not recorded which).

CDR3 loop: CASSQDARNPYNEQFF. The CDR3, as DNA: TGCGCCAGCAGCCAAGATGCGAGGAACCCCTACAATGAGCAGTTCTTC. V gene TRBV4-3 combines with J gene TRBJ2-1, with D unresolved. CDR1 is LGHNA, CDR2 YSLEER, per germline. The CDR3 is 16 residues long. V gave up 0 bases and J gave up 2 bases, with 11 bases separating them.